Each of the 11 T cell receptor beta chains below was sequenced from the same sample in a study of T cells in Graves' hyperthyroidism and ophthalmopathy. Template material for amplifying TCR beta CDR3 regions consisted of RNA transcripts. First-round RT-PCR of the TCR CDR3 relied on the HTBI primer set. TCRdb recomputed calls from the multiplex PCR reads with MiXCR, one row per CDR3 protein. The table has fewer than 250,000 distinct CDR3 sequences, roughly a quarter seen once. The source material was blood. These receptor sequences come from a middle-aged woman with Graves' ophthalmopathy.

This clonotype was recorded many times. The rearrangement uses TRBV27 and TRBJ1-5; possible D gene TRBD1, 6 bases. Trimming took off 10 bases at V and 7 bases at J, with 20 bases between the two ends. The CDR3 contains 14 residues. The germline CDR1 and CDR2 sequences are MNHEY and SMNVEV (reference sequence). The DNA for the CDR3 is TGTGCCACATCCCGGGGGGGGCATCGCCAGCCCCAGCATTTT. Protein product: CATSRGGHRQPQHF.

This clonotype was detected many times. The chain has TRBV28 and TRBJ2-7, with TRBD2 matching over 11 bases. This CDR3 contains 14 residues. J gave up 4 bases and V 8 bases, and 7 bases lay outside the gene matches. Per germline, CDR1 MDHEN and CDR2 SYDVKM. The CDR3: CASWATSGGYEQYF. In DNA form, the CDR3 reads TGTGCCAGCTGGGCAACTAGCGGGGGATACGAGCAGTACTTC.

This clonotype was observed many times. The rearrangement uses TRBV28 and TRBJ2-5; maybe TRBD2 (6 bases). CDR1 and CDR2 from the germline V gene are MDHEN and SYDVKM. V dropped 5 bases and J dropped 2 bases, with 12 bases sitting between them. The CDR3 is 14 residues long. The CDR3 nucleotides read TGTGCCAGCAGTACCGCCGGGGGTCAAGAGACCCAGTACTTC. Translation gives CASSTAGGQETQYF.

This clonotype has just one count. The CDR3 DNA follows: TGCAGTGCTAGAGGACAGGGGACCACCGGGGAGCTGTTTTTT. Encoded protein: CSARGQGTTGELFF. This chain links TRBV20-1 with TRBJ2-2, with TRBD1 matching 8 bases. Looked up from germline, CDR1 is DFQATT and CDR2 is SNEGSKA (reference sequence). This CDR3 has 14 residues. V dropped 1 base and J dropped 4; count of bases not matched to a gene: 2.

This clonotype was recorded at least ten times. The J gene is TRBJ1-1, the V gene TRBV5-1, with D possibly being TRBD1 (5 bases). CDR1 SGHRS and CDR2 YFSETQ come from the germline V gene. The CDR3 loop spans 16 amino acids. With 2 bases removed from V and 0 bases from J, the gap between germline ends came to 14 bases. Here the CDR3 DNA reads TGCGCCAGCAGCTTTTGGACGGGGCCCATGAACACTGAAGCTTTCTTT. It codes for CASSFWTGPMNTEAFF. The full variable domain, in which reference TRBV5-1 and TRBJ1-1 provide the parts outside the CDR3, is KAGVTQTPRYLIKTRGQQVTLSCSPISGHRSVSWYQQTPGQGLQFLFEYFSETQRNKGNFPGRFSGRQFSNSRSEMNVSTLELGDSALYLCASSFWTGPMNTEAFFGQGTRLTVV.

The chain carries TRBV28 and TRBJ2-7; D call uncertain. CDR1 and CDR2 from the germline V gene are MDHEN and SYDVKM. The CDR3 runs 13 residues. V shed 6 bases and J shed 6 bases, with 15 bases lying between them. The CDR3 region is CASSKTRWVEQYF. As DNA, the CDR3 is TGTGCCAGCAGCAAAACCCGATGGGTCGAGCAGTACTTC.

The chain has TRBV6-1 and TRBJ1-6, with 9 positions matching TRBD1. The trim removed 6 bases at V and 5 bases at J, leaving 2 bases unmatched. There are 14 residues in the CDR3. The germline V gene encodes CDR1 MNHNS and CDR2 SASEGT. As DNA, the CDR3 is TGTGCCAGCAGACGGACAGGGGATAATTCACCCCTCCACTTT. As protein: CASRRTGDNSPLHF.

In this sample, this clonotype turned up many times. This chain joins TRBV2 and TRBJ2-7; TRBD1 might be the D (5 bases). The CDR3 runs 15 residues. The V end lost 3 bases, the J end lost 1 base, and 13 bases lay between the germline ends. The germline gives CDR1 SNHLY, CDR2 FYNNEI. The CDR3 DNA reads as TGTGCCAGCAGTGAGGGGCAGTCTGAATCCTACGAGCAGTACTTC. It yields the protein CASSEGQSESYEQYF.

The V call is TRBV12-3 or TRBV12-4, the J call TRBJ1-1; no clear D. Trimming cost V 6 bases and J 11 bases, with 22 bases left between them. The CDR3 has 14 residues. The CDR3 is CASSKGLFRSSAFF. The CDR3 nucleotides are TGTGCCAGCAGCAAAGGACTGTTTCGTTCGAGTGCTTTCTTT.

This clonotype was detected many times. A much larger clone lies one base from this, so it may be a read error. Likely a read error: the CDR3 ends without its conserved phenylalanine or tryptophan. The chain links TRBV6-5 to TRBJ1-2, with D uncertain. V shed 7 bases and J shed 3 bases, with 6 bases lying between them. The CDR3 consists of 11 residues. Germline CDR1 reads MNHEY; CDR2 reads SVGAGI. The CDR3 DNA sequence: TGTGCCAGCATAAAGGACTATGGCTACACCCTC. Translation gives CASIKDYGYTL.

At least ten counts were recorded for this clonotype. The chain employs TRBV19 and TRBJ2-7; 9 nucleotides line up with TRBD1. After removal of 3 bases from V and 6 bases from J, the junction contained 6 bases not matched to a gene. Germline CDR1 and CDR2: LNHDA and SQIVND (reference sequence). The CDR3 is 14 residues long. Here the CDR3 DNA reads TGTGCCAGTAGTATCAAACAGGGGGCCGGCGAGCAGTACTTC. Its protein is CASSIKQGAGEQYF.